This T cell receptor (beta chain) was identified in a study of T cells in Graves' hyperthyroidism and ophthalmopathy. Germline V gene lookup returns CDR1 SGHNT and CDR2 YYREEE (reference sequence). The CDR3 has 14 amino acids. Trimming at V came to 3 bases and at J to 8 bases, leaving 1 base not matched to a gene. No ophthalmopathy progression within 18 months constituted stable Graves' hyperthyroidism. Hyperthyroidism, newly diagnosed and lasting under 2 months, affected patients aged 18 to 65. RNA transcripts were the template for amplifying TCR beta CDR3 regions. The HTBI primer set was used in a first-round RT-PCR of the TCR CDR3. A single record per CDR3 protein comes from TCRdb applying MiXCR to the multiplex PCR reads. The sample includes fewer than 850,000 distinct CDR3 sequences, 15% to 20% of them seen just once.

The sequence derives from a man aged 45-65 years with Graves' hyperthyroidism. Sequencing input: blood. The chain links TRBV5-4 to TRBJ2-1; 14 bases line up with TRBD2. CDR3 nucleotides: TGTGCCAGCAGCTGGGGACTAGCGGGAGATGAGCAGTTCTTC. Amino acid sequence: CASSWGLAGDEQFF.